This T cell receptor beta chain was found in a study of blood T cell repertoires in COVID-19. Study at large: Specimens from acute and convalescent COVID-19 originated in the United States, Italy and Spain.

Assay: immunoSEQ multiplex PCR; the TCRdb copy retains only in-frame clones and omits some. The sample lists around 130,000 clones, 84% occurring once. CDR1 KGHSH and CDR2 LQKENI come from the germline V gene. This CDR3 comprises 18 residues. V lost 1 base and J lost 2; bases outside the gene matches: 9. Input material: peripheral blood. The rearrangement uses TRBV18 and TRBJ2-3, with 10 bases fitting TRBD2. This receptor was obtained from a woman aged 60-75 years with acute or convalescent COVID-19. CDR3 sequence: CASSPRMRTSGPTDTQYF. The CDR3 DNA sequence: TGTGCCAGCTCACCACGAATGCGGACTAGCGGACCCACAGATACGCAGTATTTT.